The 4 T cell receptor beta chains below were found in one sample sequenced in a study of lymphopenia after photon versus proton radiotherapy (dated by TCRdb to about 2019). The library was generated by the immunoSEQ multiplex PCR assay. Not all clones reach the TCRdb copy of this immuneACCESS table, which keeps in-frame sequences only. Checked studies attribute under half of the gap to unresolved V genes and leave the rest unexplained. The table for this sample lists roughly 63,000 clones; approximately 84% of them were counted only once. Around 2.1% of the sample is held by the ten biggest clonotypes. The sample consisted of peripheral blood, taken from a patient treated with proton-based radiotherapy. All receptors come from a man aged 55 to 69 with pancreatic cancer.

This sequence joins TRBV7-2 and TRBJ2-5, with 9 nucleotides matching TRBD1. Germline V gene sequence: CDR1 SGHTA, CDR2 FQGNSA. Trimming removed 5 bases from V and 2 bases from J; junction bases left unmatched: 3. The CDR3 runs to 14 residues. CDR3 sequence reads: CASSRDRAQETQYF. The CDR3 DNA sequence: TGTGCCAGCAGCCGGGACAGGGCACAAGAGACCCAGTACTTC.

The chain has TRBV23-1 and TRBJ1-4; D ambiguous. TRBV23-1 qualifies as an ORF whose function is uncertain. This CDR3 has 13 residues. V gave up 3 bases and J gave up 8 bases, with 10 bases separating them. CDR3 in amino acids: CASSQVMVEKLFF. The CDR3 DNA is TGCGCCAGCAGTCAGGTAATGGTGGAAAAACTGTTTTTT.

The chain is built from TRBV6-5 and TRBJ1-2, with D possibly matching TRBD1 (5 bases). In germline, CDR1 is MNHEY, CDR2 SVGAGI. This CDR3 is built from 15 residues. V lost 6 bases, J lost 4 bases, and 18 bases lay in between. CDR3 residues: CASRPLGTAAYGYTF. The CDR3 DNA follows: TGTGCCAGCAGGCCCCTTGGGACTGCAGCCTATGGCTACACCTTC.

The chain uses TRBV23-1 and TRBJ1-5, with D unclear. Being an ORF, TRBV23-1 has a function that is uncertain. V gave up 10 bases and J gave up 2 bases, with 18 bases separating them. This CDR3 is built from 15 residues. The CDR3 bases are TGCGCCACCACATTTTTTTCGCTCGGCAATCAGCCCCAGCATTTT. Amino acid sequence: CATTFFSLGNQPQHF.